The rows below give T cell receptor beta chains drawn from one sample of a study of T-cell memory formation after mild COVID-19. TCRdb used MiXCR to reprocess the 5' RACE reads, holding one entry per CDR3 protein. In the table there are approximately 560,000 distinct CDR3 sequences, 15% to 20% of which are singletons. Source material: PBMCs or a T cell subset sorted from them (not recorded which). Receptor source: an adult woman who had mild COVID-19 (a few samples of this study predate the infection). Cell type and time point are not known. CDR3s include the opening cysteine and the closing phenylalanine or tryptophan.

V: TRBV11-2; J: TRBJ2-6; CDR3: CASSFWGPVLTF
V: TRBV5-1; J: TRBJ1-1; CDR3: CASSEGPFDTEAFF
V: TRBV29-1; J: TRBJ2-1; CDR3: CSARLAGGPNEQFF
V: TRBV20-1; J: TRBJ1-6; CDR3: CSARTGYNSPLHF
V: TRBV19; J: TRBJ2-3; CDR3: CASRGVHTQYF
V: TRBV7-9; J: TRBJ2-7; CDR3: CASSRSGGPYEQYF
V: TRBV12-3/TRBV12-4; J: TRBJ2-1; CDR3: CASSPRVHEQFF
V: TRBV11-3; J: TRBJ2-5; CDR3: CASSLGRPGQETQYF
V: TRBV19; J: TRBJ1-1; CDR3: CASSAHRGGTEAFF
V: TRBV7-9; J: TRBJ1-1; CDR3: CASSLRTAAEAFF
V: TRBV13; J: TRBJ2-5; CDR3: CASSLREGQETQYF
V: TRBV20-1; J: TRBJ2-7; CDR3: CSARDHTGTYEQYF
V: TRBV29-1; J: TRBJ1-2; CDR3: CSVERDNLYYGYTF
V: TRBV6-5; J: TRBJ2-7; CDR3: CASTPGDRDYEQYF
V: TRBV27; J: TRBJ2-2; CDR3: CASSFRQDGTGELFF
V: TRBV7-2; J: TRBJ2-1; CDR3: CASSLTPLLRDRGHNEQFF
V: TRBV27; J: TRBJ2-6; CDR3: CASRSGGAGANVLTF
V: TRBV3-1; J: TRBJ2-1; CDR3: CASSQDLAGLAFEQFF
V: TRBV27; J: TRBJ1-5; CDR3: CASRGLGSGNQPQHF
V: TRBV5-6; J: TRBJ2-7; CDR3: CASSLATRGGEYEQYF
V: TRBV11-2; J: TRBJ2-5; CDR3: CASSPGLAGGRETQYF
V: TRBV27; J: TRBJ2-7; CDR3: CASRGYRDGAYEQYF
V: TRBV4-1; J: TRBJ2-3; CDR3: CASRQQVSTTDTQYF